The T cell receptor beta chain under discussion was sequenced for a study of cytomegalovirus exposure and HLA in healthy donors. Whole-study context: One earlier analysis, a look at 150 million to 200 million T cells, found about 110 million unique TCR beta sequences. The study placed 80% to 90% of its 398 genotyped donors in the Caucasian-associated ancestry cluster. Study-wide results and caveats: For most TCR sequences rarity was the rule, although some public TCRs occurred in many donors. The investigators catalogued 164 TCR beta chains as cytomegalovirus-associated.

The PCR used 60 Vbeta and 13 Jbeta primers. Data came from immunoSEQ multiplex PCR; TCRdb stores just in-frame clones and leaves some out. The table shows hundreds of thousands of clones, with 80% to 90% occurring only once. Concerning this clone: Its antigen is not identified.

The CDR3 covers 15 residues. Germline CDR1 is MRHNA and CDR2 is SNTAGT. Trimming pared 2 bases from V and 4 bases from J, leaving 11 bases between. This clonotype was sampled from a woman aged 18-29 years in good health and CMV-seronegative. Sequences were obtained from PBMCs. The chain employs TRBV6-4 and TRBJ1-4; maybe TRBD1 (6 bases). CDR3: CASSDGQGGNEKLFF. Here the CDR3 DNA reads TGTGCCAGCAGTGACGGACAAGGGGGTAATGAAAAACTGTTTTTT.